The 23 T cell receptor beta chains listed next were all sequenced from one sample in a study of shared clonotypes between healthy human individuals. TCRdb keeps only in-frame clones here, not all; method: immunoSEQ multiplex PCR. The top ten hold around 10% of the sample, which has about 230,000 clones, about 65% seen once. The sample was memory CD4+ T cells sorted from blood. Subset reported: CD45RA-negative fraction. The source is a man aged 25-40 years in good health.

This chain links TRBV2 with TRBJ2-6, with TRBD1 matching over 7 bases. Germline V gene data show CDR1 as SNHLY and CDR2 as FYNNEI. V lost 5 bases, J lost 2 bases, and 15 bases stayed unmatched. The CDR3 covers 19 residues. The CDR3, as DNA: TGTGCCAGCAGTCTGAGGACAGGCAGGGTTGTTACTGGGGCCAACGTCCTGACTTTC. This encodes CASSLRTGRVVTGANVLTF.

The rearrangement links TRBV27 to TRBJ2-6, with D unresolved. The CDR3 extends over 16 amino acids. Germline V CDR1 and CDR2: MNHEY, SMNVEV (reference sequence). Trimming removed 10 bases at V and 0 bases at J, with 16 bases between. The CDR3 protein is CATSPRHFSGANVLTF. CDR3 DNA sequence: TGTGCCACCAGCCCCCGCCACTTCTCTGGGGCCAACGTCCTGACTTTC.

The chain has TRBV11-2 and TRBJ2-4, with D unclear. Between the trimmed V and J ends, which lost 5 bases and 3 bases, there was a span of 14 bases. The CDR3 contains 15 residues. Germline CDR1 is SGHAT and CDR2 is FQNNGV. The CDR3 here is CASSTIGRRKNIQYF. Written as DNA, the CDR3 is TGTGCCAGCAGCACCATAGGACGCCGCAAAAACATTCAGTACTTC.

The genes are TRBV7-2 and TRBJ2-3; 7 bases agree with TRBD1. The CDR3 covers 14 residues. Germline loops: CDR1 SGHTA, CDR2 FQGNSA. The ends lost 5 bases at V and 4 bases at J; junction bases unmatched: 6. CDR3: CASSLPGQPDTQYF. CDR3 nucleotides: TGTGCCAGCAGCCTTCCGGGACAGCCAGATACGCAGTATTTT.

This rearrangement joins TRBV7-2 to TRBJ1-2; D is unresolved. This CDR3 comprises 13 residues. The germline gives CDR1 SGHTA, CDR2 FQGNSA. V was cut by 3 bases and J by 0 bases, with 5 bases left in between. As DNA, the CDR3 is TGTGCCAGCAGCTTCCAGACTAACTATGGCTACACCTTC. Residues: CASSFQTNYGYTF.

The chain carries TRBV29-1 and TRBJ2-7; 10 bases map to TRBD2. CDR3 size: 13 residues. The V segment lost 7 bases and the J segment 0 bases; nucleotides outside the gene matches: 3. Germline CDR1 is SQVTM and CDR2 is ANQGSEA. CDR3 nucleotides: TGCAGCGCCGGACTAGCGGCCTCCTACGAGCAGTACTTC. The encoded protein is CSAGLAASYEQYF.

The CDR3 loop reads CASSASGRQEAFF. In DNA form, the CDR3 reads TGTGCCAGCAGTGCCTCCGGACGGCAAGAGGCTTTCTTT. The chain uses TRBV25-1 and TRBJ1-1; D not resolved. Per the germline V gene, CDR1 is MGHDK and CDR2 is SYGVNS. The CDR3 is made up of 13 amino acids. V was trimmed by 4 bases and J by 11 bases, leaving 17 bases between them.

CDR3: CASSPSADPNTGELFF. The CDR3 DNA follows: TGTGCCAGCTCACCGTCGGCAGATCCGAACACCGGGGAGCTGTTTTTT. The chain joins TRBV18 to TRBJ2-2; D unclear. CDR3 length: 16 residues. The V end lost 3 bases, the J end lost 0 bases, and 11 bases lay between the germline ends. Germline assignment: CDR1 KGHSH and CDR2 LQKENI.

The chain is built from TRBV6-6 and TRBJ2-7; tentative D call: TRBD1 (6 bases). The CDR3 totals 13 residues. CDR1 and CDR2 from the germline V gene are MNHNY and SVGAGI (reference sequence). The ends were cut back, 6 bases at V and 0 bases at J, with 9 bases in the middle. CDR3 residues: CASRDSYSYEQYF. CDR3 DNA: TGTGCCAGCAGGGACAGCTACTCCTACGAGCAGTACTTC.

The chain couples TRBV9 to TRBJ2-3; D remains unclear. CDR3 length: 17 residues. CDR1 is SGDLS and CDR2 is YYNGEE in the germline V gene. V lost 0 bases, J lost 0 bases, and 14 bases lay in between. The chain's CDR3 is CASSVAIGGTSTDTQYF. For the CDR3, the DNA is TGTGCCAGCAGCGTAGCAATCGGCGGAACTAGCACAGATACGCAGTATTTT.

The rearrangement uses TRBV6-1 and TRBJ1-2; the D gene is possibly TRBD1 (6 bases). V was pared by 4 bases and J by 5 bases, with 14 bases between. Germline V gene lookup returns CDR1 MNHNS and CDR2 SASEGT. This CDR3 spans 14 amino acids. CDR3 amino acids: CASSVGQGTYGYTF. In nucleotides, the CDR3 is TGTGCCAGCAGTGTCGGGCAGGGGACTTATGGCTACACCTTC.

The V call is TRBV30, the J call TRBJ2-7; a possible D gene is TRBD2 (6 bases). V gave up 2 bases and J gave up 1 base, with 18 bases separating them. The CDR3 totals 16 residues. CDR1 is GTSNPN and CDR2 is SVGIG in the germline V gene (reference sequence). The CDR3 coding sequence is TGTGCCTGGAGTCAACTGGGGAGGCTCGCGTCCTACGAGCAGTACTTC. Its protein product is CAWSQLGRLASYEQYF.

V is TRBV27 and J is TRBJ1-1, with TRBD1 matching 7 bases. With 6 bases clipped from V and 1 base from J, the junction kept 5 bases outside the gene matches. CDR1 and CDR2 (germline): MNHEY, SMNVEV (reference sequence). The CDR3 has 14 amino acids. Here the CDR3 DNA reads TGTGCCAGCAGAGCGAGACAGGGGAACACTGAAGCTTTCTTT. Translated: CASRARQGNTEAFF.

The chain uses TRBV10-1 and TRBJ2-3; D remains unclear. V gave up 10 bases and J gave up 8 bases, with 19 bases separating them. This CDR3 is built from 13 residues. From germline, CDR1 is WNHNN and CDR2 SYGVQD (reference sequence). The CDR3 DNA reads as TGCGCCACTTCAGAGTCCGACACGCGTACGCAGTATTTT. Translating gives CATSESDTRTQYF.

V usage is TRBV11-1 and J usage is TRBJ1-1; D perhaps matches TRBD1 (5 bases). The CDR3 totals 14 residues. Germline assignment: CDR1 SGHAT and CDR2 FQDESV (reference sequence). V was clipped by 5 bases and J by 10 bases, with 20 bases between them. CDR3 coding DNA: TGTGCCAGCAGCCCCGAGGGGACGGGGTTCGGAGCTTTCTTT. Protein: CASSPEGTGFGAFF.

The genes are TRBV7-8 and TRBJ2-7; 10 bases line up with TRBD2. The junction had 19 bases not matched to a gene; V was cut back by 5 bases and J by 9 bases. Per the germline V gene, CDR1 is SGHVS and CDR2 is FQNEAQ. This CDR3 is 17 amino acids long. CDR3 coding DNA: TGTGCCAGCAGCGAAGGACGTATGGGACTAGCGCTCCAGGGGCAGTACTTC. Translating gives CASSEGRMGLALQGQYF.

This clone has just a few counts. The chain links TRBV2 to TRBJ2-7; 10 bases are a match to TRBD2. The CDR3 covers 17 residues. From germline, CDR1 is SNHLY and CDR2 FYNNEI. The junction had 14 bases not matched to a gene; V was cut back by 7 bases and J by 2 bases. CDR3 loop: CASNEPRGLALTYEQYF. The DNA of the CDR3 is TGTGCCAGCAATGAGCCGCGGGGACTAGCGCTTACCTACGAGCAGTACTTC.

The V and J genes are TRBV4-3 and TRBJ2-1, with a weak D call TRBD2 (5 bases). There are 17 residues in the CDR3. Germline CDR1 and CDR2: LGHNA and YSLEER. V was shortened by 0 bases and J by 7 bases, with 19 bases between the two germline ends. For the CDR3, the DNA is TGCGCCAGCAGCCAAGATCAGACGGGATTTTACGGGAATGAGCAGTTCTTC. Protein: CASSQDQTGFYGNEQFF.

The chain couples TRBV6-1 to TRBJ1-1; 7 bases map to TRBD1. V lost 0 bases to trimming and J lost 9 bases; unmatched junction nucleotides: 1. The CDR3 is made up of 12 amino acids. Germline-derived CDR1 and CDR2 are MNHNS and SASEGT. The CDR3 DNA is TGTGCCAGCAGTGAAGCACAGGGGAAAGCTTTCTTT. Its translation: CASSEAQGKAFF.

This clone was counted ten times or more. J is TRBJ2-3 and V is TRBV4-3; tentatively, D is TRBD1 (6 bases). V lost 6 bases and J lost 0, with 10 bases in between. The CDR3 length is 14 residues. Germline V lookup: CDR1 LGHNA, CDR2 YSLEER. The CDR3 region has the DNA TGCGCCAGCAGTACGGGACACAGCACAGATACGCAGTATTTT. Amino acid sequence: CASSTGHSTDTQYF.

This chain connects TRBV11-2 to TRBJ2-7, with TRBD2 matching over 9 bases. The CDR3 sequence is 16 residues long. V dropped 1 base and J dropped 7; count of bases not matched to a gene: 11. Germline CDR1 reads SGHAT; CDR2 reads FQNNGV. Here the CDR3 reads CASSLVRGGRAFEQYF. The CDR3 bases are TGTGCCAGCAGCTTAGTACGGGGCGGGAGGGCCTTTGAGCAGTACTTC.

This clone was observed a few times. The V gene is TRBV4-1, the J gene TRBJ2-5; D tentatively reads TRBD1 or TRBD2 (6 bases each). Trimming removed 3 bases at V and 8 bases at J, with 13 bases between. Per the germline V gene, CDR1 is MGHRA and CDR2 is YSYEKL. The CDR3 has 13 residues. CDR3 in amino acids: CASSQEGQTTQYF. DNA for the CDR3: TGCGCCAGCAGCCAGGAGGGACAAACCACCCAGTACTTC.

The rearrangement joins TRBV4-2 to TRBJ2-3; 9 nucleotides align to TRBD2. This CDR3 comprises 17 residues. Germline trimming cut 0 bases from V and 0 bases from J; bases unmatched to any gene: 4. Looked up from germline, CDR1 is LGHNA and CDR2 is YNFKEQ. The CDR3 loop reads CASSQDWREGSTDTQYF. In nucleotides, the CDR3 is TGTGCCAGCAGCCAAGACTGGCGGGAGGGTAGCACAGATACGCAGTATTTT.